Sequencing of this T cell receptor beta chain was carried out in a study of T cells in Graves' hyperthyroidism and ophthalmopathy. The CDR3 has 15 residues. Researchers took RNA transcripts and amplified the TCR beta CDR3 regions from them. The HTBI primer set was used in a first-round RT-PCR of the TCR CDR3. TCRdb used MiXCR to reprocess the multiplex PCR reads, holding one entry per CDR3 protein. In the table there are some 620,000 distinct CDR3 sequences, 15% to 20% of which are singletons. Sequencing input: blood. The clonotype was recovered from a woman in her twenties or thirties with Graves' hyperthyroidism. The chain carries TRBV3-2 and TRBJ2-3. TRBV3-2 is termed a pseudogene. CDR3 in amino acids: CASSLGMCSTDTQYF. Written as DNA, the CDR3 is TGTGCCAGCAGCCTGGGGATGTGTAGCACAGATACGCAGTATTTT.